This TCR beta chain was found in a study of shared clonotypes between healthy human individuals. Assay: immunoSEQ multiplex PCR; the TCRdb copy retains only in-frame clones and omits some. Among approximately 110,000 clones listed, about 70% were seen once. This clone was seen more than once but under ten times. The CDR3 extends over 13 amino acids. Trimming stripped 2 bases from V and 2 bases from J, with 7 bases between. Germline CDR1 and CDR2: SGDLS and YYNGEE. The chain combines TRBV9 with TRBJ1-1; possibly TRBD1 for D (6 bases). This TCR was recovered from a woman aged 25 to 45 in good health. Sequenced: memory CD8+ T cells sorted from blood. Subset described: CD45RO+ cells pooled with CCR7-negative TemRA cells. The DNA of the CDR3 is TGTGCCAGCAGCGTGGACAGTAACACTGAAGCTTTCTTT. As protein: CASSVDSNTEAFF.